The next 3 T cell receptor beta chains were all read from a single sample in a study of T cells in localized non-small cell lung cancer. The method was immunoSEQ multiplex PCR; TCRdb's version includes in-frame clones alone and lacks a portion of them. Of 20,000 to 30,000 clones listed, 75% to 85% were seen once; the top ten hold about 4%. Sequencing was performed on peripheral blood, taken before any cancer treatment. These receptors were collected from a woman aged 40-69 years with stage I lung adenocarcinoma.

This clone was detected only a few times. V and J are TRBV5-1 and TRBJ2-4; unclear D gene. V lost 2 bases and J lost 5, with 8 bases in between. This CDR3 contains 13 residues. Germline assignment: CDR1 SGHRS and CDR2 YFSETQ. The CDR3 nucleotides read TGCGCCAGCAGCTTTGGCGCGGAAAACATTCAGTACTTC. Protein: CASSFGAENIQYF.

The chain is built from TRBV5-6 and TRBJ2-1; D gene unclear. The CDR3 runs 13 residues. CDR1 is SGHDT, CDR2 YYEEEE, per germline. V dropped 6 bases and J dropped 2 bases, with 9 bases sitting between them. Here the CDR3 DNA reads TGTGCCAGCACCTTCGGAGCCTACAATGAGCAGTTCTTC. Amino acids: CASTFGAYNEQFF. The full variable domain, rest sourced from reference TRBV5-6 and TRBJ2-1, is DAGVTQSPTHLIKTRGQQVTLRCSPKSGHDTVSWYQQALGQGPQFIFQYYEEEERQRGNFPDRFSGHQFPNYSSELNVNALLLGDSALYLCASTFGAYNEQFFGPGTRLTVL.

The rearrangement joins TRBV2 to TRBJ2-5; 10 bases agree with TRBD2. The CDR3 runs 14 residues. Trimming at V came to 6 bases and at J to 5 bases, leaving 6 bases not matched to a gene. Germline loops: CDR1 SNHLY, CDR2 FYNNEI. CDR3 loop: CASSARTSGETQYF. Here the CDR3 DNA reads TGTGCCAGCAGCGCACGGACTAGCGGTGAGACCCAGTACTTC.